The 7 T cell receptor beta chains presented below share a single source sample, sequenced in a study of glioma-infiltrating T cells. The iRepertoire nested amplicon-rescue multiplex PCR amplified TCR alpha and beta CDR3s from RNA. One entry per CDR3 protein results from TCRdb running MiXCR on the multiplex PCR reads. In the table there are tens of thousands of distinct CDR3 sequences, approximately 42% of which are singletons. The sample was glioma tissue, nonneoplastic brain tissue, or PBMCs (not recorded which). These TCRs come from a human donor with low-grade glioma or glioblastoma, undergoing nonglioma brain surgery, or in good health (not recorded which).

This clonotype has at least ten counts. V gene TRBV24-1 combines with J gene TRBJ2-2, with 10 bases identical to TRBD2. V trimming: 4 bases; J trimming: 3 bases; junction bases outside the gene matches: 10. This CDR3 contains 18 residues. Germline CDR1 reads KGHDR; CDR2 reads SFDVKD. The CDR3 DNA reads TGTGCCACCAGTGACTCTACAGCGGGAGGGCCCCACACCGGGGAGCTGTTTTTT. It encodes CATSDSTAGGPHTGELFF.

For this clonotype: Given a much more abundant clone one base away, this may be a read error. This CDR3 is CASSLAPSGGNDEQFF. CDR3 DNA: TGCGCCAGCAGCTTGGCCCCTAGCGGGGGTAACGATGAGCAGTTCTTC. This chain links TRBV5-1 with TRBJ2-1; 10 bases align to TRBD2. This CDR3 has 16 residues. J lost 8 bases, V lost 0 bases, and 8 bases had no gene match. Germline CDR1 is SGHRS and CDR2 is YFSETQ.

At least ten counts were recorded for this clonotype. This rearrangement joins TRBV7-9 to TRBJ2-2; 9 bases are shared with TRBD1. V gave up 2 bases and J gave up 6 bases; unmatched junction bases: 7. This CDR3 is 16 amino acids long. Germline assignment: CDR1 SEHNR and CDR2 FQNEAQ (reference sequence). In nucleotides, the CDR3 is TGTGCCAGCAGCTTACTGGGGACAGGGATATCCGGGGAGCTGTTTTTT. The encoded protein is CASSLLGTGISGELFF.

About this clonotype: The germline gene is not matched at one end of the junction; a read error may be the cause. The gene calls are TRBV2 and TRBJ2-3; the D gene could be TRBD1 or TRBD2 (5 bases each). The germline V gene encodes CDR1 SNHLY and CDR2 FYNNEI. The CDR3 extends over 15 amino acids. The CDR3 is CASRERAGSTDTQYF. The DNA of the CDR3 is TGTGCCAGCAGGGAGAGGGCAGGGAGCACAGATACGCAGTACTTT.

About this clonotype: This may stem from a read error, because a much larger clone lies one nucleotide away. The chain uses TRBV19 and TRBJ2-1; D uncertain. Per germline, CDR1 LNHDA and CDR2 SQIVND (reference sequence). This CDR3 has 14 residues. V lost 2 bases and J lost 9, with 14 bases in between. The CDR3 region has the DNA TGTGCCAGTAGTATATCCCCTCATTGGCGTGAGCAGTTCTTC. It yields the protein CASSISPHWREQFF. The full variable domain, its missing parts supplied by reference TRBV19 and TRBJ2-1, is DGGITQSPKYLFRKEGQNVTLSCEQNLNHDAMYWYRQDPGQGLRLIYYSQIVNDFQKGDIAEGYSVSREKKESFPLTVTSAQKNPTAFYLCASSISPHWREQFFGPGTRLTVL.

V usage is TRBV18 and J usage is TRBJ2-1; 12 bases map to TRBD2. This CDR3 has 14 amino acids. Germline V gene data show CDR1 as KGHSH and CDR2 as LQKENI. V shed 8 bases and J 7 bases; nucleotides not matched to a gene: 6. CDR3 nucleotide sequence: TGTGCCAGCAGCCTGACTAGCGGGAGAAATGAGCAGTTCTTC. Translation gives CASSLTSGRNEQFF.

This clonotype was seen ten or more times. This chain links TRBV7-2 with TRBJ2-5; possibly TRBD1 or TRBD2 for D (6 bases each). The CDR3 sequence is 16 residues long. CDR1 and CDR2 from the germline V gene are SGHTA and FQGNSA. V lost 4 bases, J lost 0 bases, and 15 bases lay in between. The CDR3 bases are TGTGCCAGCAGCTCTCGTCGGAGGGGGTACCAAGAGACCCAGTACTTC. This encodes CASSSRRRGYQETQYF.